These 31 T cell receptor beta chains originate from one sample sequenced in a study of shared clonotypes between healthy human individuals. The table came from immunoSEQ multiplex PCR; TCRdb's copy has only in-frame clones and leaves some out. The data show about 2 million clones, roughly 96% seen once. Sequencing was carried out using naive CD4+ T cells sorted from blood. Subset described: CD45RA+ positively selected. Receptors originate from a man younger than 35 in good health.

This rearrangement joins TRBV30 to TRBJ2-7, with 7 bases fitting TRBD2. The germline gives CDR1 GTSNPN, CDR2 SVGIG (reference sequence). With 2 bases clipped from V and 0 bases from J, the junction kept 13 bases outside the gene matches. This CDR3 comprises 17 residues. The CDR3 reads CAWSMGRLGGYSYEQYF. The CDR3 DNA follows: TGTGCCTGGAGTATGGGGAGGTTGGGGGGGTACTCCTACGAGCAGTACTTC.

This chain joins TRBV12-5 and TRBJ2-1, with 7 nucleotides matching TRBD2. The CDR3 is made up of 15 amino acids. Germline CDR1 and CDR2: LGHNT and FRNRAP. V dropped 3 bases and J dropped 5; count of bases not matched to a gene: 7. Here the CDR3 reads CASGFSSGWDNEQFF. CDR3 nucleotides: TGTGCTAGTGGTTTCTCTAGCGGTTGGGACAATGAGCAGTTCTTC. Using reference TRBV12-5 and TRBJ2-1 for the parts outside the CDR3, the full variable domain is DARVTQTPRHKVTEMGQEVTMRCQPILGHNTVFWYRQTMMQGLELLAYFRNRAPLDDSGMPKDRFSAEMPDATLATLKIQPSEPRDSAVYFCASGFSSGWDNEQFFGPGTRLTVL.

The chain combines TRBV7-2 with TRBJ2-5, with 11 bases identical to TRBD2. Losses at the gene ends were 6 bases for V and 2 bases for J; bases not matched to a gene: 11. This CDR3 is 17 amino acids long. Per germline, CDR1 SGHTA and CDR2 FQGNSA. The chain's CDR3 is CASSPGTSGFLQETQYF. CDR3 nucleotides: TGTGCCAGCAGTCCCGGGACTAGCGGCTTTTTACAAGAGACCCAGTACTTC. Looking up the rest from reference TRBV7-2 and TRBJ2-5 gives the full variable domain: GAGVSQSPSNKVTEKGKDVELRCDPISGHTALYWYRQSLGQGLEFLIYFQGNSAPDKSGLPSDRFSAERTGGSVSTLTIQRTQQEDSAVYLCASSPGTSGFLQETQYFGPGTRLLVL.

The chain recombines TRBV5-1 with TRBJ2-5; 14 nucleotides align to TRBD2. The length of the CDR3 is 14 residues. Germline V CDR1 and CDR2: SGHRS, YFSETQ. V shed 6 bases and J 7 bases; nucleotides not matched to a gene: 5. The CDR3 sequence: CASTPTSGGGTQYF. The DNA for the CDR3 is TGCGCCAGCACCCCGACTAGCGGGGGGGGGACCCAGTACTTC.

The V and J genes are TRBV5-6 and TRBJ2-7; D remains unclear. The CDR3 covers 12 residues. V dropped 1 base and J dropped 6 bases, with 8 bases sitting between them. Germline loops: CDR1 SGHDT, CDR2 YYEEEE. The chain's CDR3 is CASSLMISEQYF. The CDR3 region has the DNA TGTGCCAGCAGCTTGATGATCTCCGAGCAGTACTTC.

The rearrangement links TRBV6-5 to TRBJ2-5, with D possibly being TRBD1 (5 bases). Trimming took off 6 bases at V and 2 bases at J, with 10 bases between the two ends. Germline V gene lookup returns CDR1 MNHEY and CDR2 SVGAGI. This CDR3 spans 13 amino acids. The CDR3 DNA follows: TGTGCCAGCAGGCGACAGTATCAAGAGACCCAGTACTTC. Translating gives CASRRQYQETQYF.

The rearrangement links TRBV5-4 to TRBJ2-7, with D possibly TRBD1 on 6 matching bases. Germline values: CDR1 SGHNT, CDR2 YYREEE (reference sequence). The V gene lost 2 bases and the J gene lost 7 bases, with 16 bases spanning the gap. The CDR3 totals 14 residues. The CDR3 region is CASSFTGRGREQYF. CDR3 nucleotides: TGTGCCAGCAGCTTTACGGGCAGGGGCAGGGAGCAGTACTTC.

V is TRBV5-1 and J is TRBJ2-7, with D maybe TRBD1 (6 bases). The CDR3 is 15 residues long. Germline V lookup: CDR1 SGHRS, CDR2 YFSETQ. V lost 4 bases and J lost 0, with 14 bases in between. The CDR3 loop is CASSQLTGGSYEQYF. CDR3 bases: TGCGCCAGCAGCCAGCTGACAGGAGGCTCCTACGAGCAGTACTTC.

The chain joins TRBV5-4 to TRBJ1-2; D gene uncertain. The V end lost 0 bases, the J end lost 4 bases, and 10 bases lay between the germline ends. From germline, CDR1 is SGHNT and CDR2 YYREEE (reference sequence). CDR3 length: 14 amino acids. CDR3 DNA: TGTGCCAGCAGCTTGGAACCGGACTTCTATGGCTACACCTTC. Protein: CASSLEPDFYGYTF.

Worth noting for this clone: This CDR3 is also generated by other DNA sequences in the sample. This chain joins TRBV4-3 and TRBJ2-1; unclear D gene. This CDR3 has 14 amino acids. Germline-derived CDR1 and CDR2 are LGHNA and YSLEER. Trimming took 0 bases from V and 5 from J, leaving 8 bases between them. The CDR3 spells CASSQDRANNEQFF. CDR3 bases: TGCGCCAGCAGCCAAGATAGGGCTAACAATGAGCAGTTCTTC.

The chain links TRBV19 to TRBJ1-2; possible D gene TRBD1, 6 bases. The CDR3 runs 16 residues. Trimming removed 6 bases from V and 4 bases from J, with 21 bases in between. Per germline, CDR1 LNHDA and CDR2 SQIVND (reference sequence). The CDR3 DNA reads as TGTGCCAGTAGCTTCACGCAGGGGACTAAGGGCTATGGCTACACCTTC. Its translation: CASSFTQGTKGYGYTF.

This chain connects TRBV9 to TRBJ2-5, with D maybe TRBD1 (5 bases). V gave up 4 bases and J gave up 5 bases, with 21 bases separating them. Germline CDR1 is SGDLS and CDR2 is YYNGEE. The CDR3 loop spans 16 amino acids. The DNA of the CDR3 is TGTGCCAGCAGCCCACGTTTGGGGCACTCATCGGAGACCCAGTACTTC. It encodes CASSPRLGHSSETQYF.

The chain has TRBV2 and TRBJ1-1, with D maybe TRBD1 (6 bases). The CDR3 extends over 15 amino acids. With 4 bases removed from V and 2 bases from J, the gap between germline ends came to 14 bases. The germline gives CDR1 SNHLY, CDR2 FYNNEI. The CDR3 nucleotides read TGTGCCAGCAGTGGACAGGCGGACCCAAACACTGAAGCTTTCTTT. It codes for CASSGQADPNTEAFF.

The V call is TRBV5-1, the J call TRBJ2-2, with D possibly being TRBD2 (6 bases). Trimming removed 5 bases from V and 5 bases from J, with 13 bases in between. There are 14 residues in the CDR3. Germline CDR1 SGHRS, CDR2 YFSETQ. The CDR3 reads CASRGPRGTGELFF. CDR3 bases: TGCGCCAGCAGAGGCCCCCGGGGGACCGGGGAGCTGTTTTTT.

This clone was detected once. The rearrangement uses TRBV28 and TRBJ2-4, with TRBD1 matching 8 bases. V was pared by 2 bases and J by 0 bases, with 6 bases of the junction left unmatched. Germline V CDR1 and CDR2: MDHEN, SYDVKM. The CDR3 sequence is 17 residues long. CDR3 nucleotide sequence: TGTGCCAGCAGTTTAGCGGACAGGGCCCCAGCCAAAAACATTCAGTACTTC. It is translated as CASSLADRAPAKNIQYF.

J is TRBJ2-4 and V is TRBV5-6; D gene uncertain. The length of the CDR3 is 17 residues. Germline-derived CDR1 and CDR2 are SGHDT and YYEEEE. The V end lost 0 bases, the J end lost 0 bases, and 13 bases lay between the germline ends. CDR3 protein: CASSLVSRHIAKNIQYF. CDR3 DNA: TGTGCCAGCAGCTTGGTGTCGCGACACATAGCCAAAAACATTCAGTACTTC.

Here the CDR3 reads CASSPVLASQETQYF. For the CDR3, the DNA is TGTGCCAGCAGTCCCGTACTAGCGTCGCAAGAGACCCAGTACTTC. The chain carries TRBV28 and TRBJ2-5; 7 bases agree with TRBD2. This CDR3 contains 15 residues. In germline, CDR1 is MDHEN, CDR2 SYDVKM. V lost 5 bases to trimming and J lost 2 bases; unmatched junction nucleotides: 8.

The rearrangement links TRBV20-1 to TRBJ2-3; D is undetermined. V dropped 6 bases and J dropped 5 bases, with 9 bases sitting between them. The CDR3 sequence is 11 residues long. Germline assignment: CDR1 DFQATT and CDR2 SNEGSKA (reference sequence). CDR3: CSAKWGDTQYF. In DNA form, the CDR3 reads TGCAGTGCAAAATGGGGAGATACGCAGTATTTT.

The J gene is TRBJ1-4, the V gene TRBV2; possible D gene TRBD1, 6 bases. The CDR3 is 14 residues long. The ends were cut back, 6 bases at V and 3 bases at J, with 11 bases in the middle. Germline V gives CDR1 SNHLY, CDR2 FYNNEI. The CDR3 nucleotides read TGTGCCAGCAGCCGGACAGAGTCTAATGAAAAACTGTTTTTT. Residues: CASSRTESNEKLFF.

This chain joins TRBV5-6 and TRBJ1-4; D might be TRBD1 (5 bases). Germline lookup yields CDR1 SGHDT and CDR2 YYEEEE. The germline V and J ends were trimmed by 0 bases and 10 bases, with 19 bases remaining between them. The CDR3 contains 16 residues. The CDR3 region is CASSLEGVAVEGKLFF. The CDR3 DNA reads TGTGCCAGCAGCTTGGAAGGGGTGGCCGTGGAAGGAAAACTGTTTTTT. The full variable domain, its missing parts supplied by reference TRBV5-6 and TRBJ1-4, is DAGVTQSPTHLIKTRGQQVTLRCSPKSGHDTVSWYQQALGQGPQFIFQYYEEEERQRGNFPDRFSGHQFPNYSSELNVNALLLGDSALYLCASSLEGVAVEGKLFFGSGTQLSVL.

J is TRBJ1-2 and V is TRBV27, with D tentatively TRBD1 (5 bases). The V end lost 6 bases, the J end lost 4 bases, and 24 bases lay between the germline ends. The CDR3 length is 17 residues. Germline V gene sequence: CDR1 MNHEY, CDR2 SMNVEV (reference sequence). The DNA of the CDR3 is TGTGCCAGCAGCTCAGACCCGACAGTAACCCCCCCCTATGGCTACACCTTC. Amino acids: CASSSDPTVTPPYGYTF.

The chain recombines TRBV5-6 with TRBJ2-3; D gene uncertain. V lost 3 bases, J lost 4 bases, and 9 bases lay in between. There are 13 residues in the CDR3. Germline V gene data show CDR1 as SGHDT and CDR2 as YYEEEE. This chain's CDR3 is CASSSAGADTQYF. In nucleotides, the CDR3 is TGTGCCAGCAGCTCTGCTGGAGCAGATACGCAGTATTTT.

This chain uses TRBV6-4 with TRBJ1-1; D is unresolved. Germline CDR1 reads MRHNA; CDR2 reads SNTAGT. The germline V and J ends were trimmed by 6 bases and 0 bases, with 17 bases remaining between them. The CDR3 loop spans 16 amino acids. The CDR3 nucleotides read TGTGCCAGCAGATCCCCTCGAAGGATGATGAACACTGAAGCTTTCTTT. It yields the protein CASRSPRRMMNTEAFF.

The table lists this clone with a few counts. This chain links TRBV28 with TRBJ1-6; tentative D call: TRBD1 (5 bases). The germline V gene encodes CDR1 MDHEN and CDR2 SYDVKM. The CDR3 runs to 17 residues. V lost 3 bases, J lost 14 bases, and 26 bases lay in between. The CDR3 coding sequence is TGTGCCAGCAGTTTCCCTGGACCCGGTACTTCAACAGGCGCCCTCCACTTT. As protein: CASSFPGPGTSTGALHF.

The chain carries TRBV25-1 and TRBJ1-4; 8 nucleotides line up with TRBD1. This CDR3 region has 15 residues. The junction had 4 bases not matched to a gene; V was cut back by 2 bases and J by 5 bases. The germline V gene has CDR1 MGHDK and CDR2 SYGVNS. The CDR3 here is CASSERQGRNEKLFF. In nucleotides, the CDR3 is TGTGCCAGCAGTGAAAGACAGGGGCGCAATGAAAAACTGTTTTTT.

V and J are TRBV5-1 and TRBJ2-5, with D possibly matching TRBD2 (6 bases). V was trimmed by 4 bases and J by 1 base, leaving 11 bases between them. The CDR3 consists of 14 residues. CDR1 is SGHRS and CDR2 is YFSETQ in the germline V gene. The CDR3 region is CASSPGLRQETQYF. The CDR3 coding sequence is TGCGCCAGCAGCCCGGGACTTCGCCAAGAGACCCAGTACTTC.

The V call is TRBV11-3, the J call TRBJ1-1, with a possible D match to TRBD1 (5 bases). The CDR3 is 12 amino acids. Germline V lookup: CDR1 SGHNT, CDR2 YENEEA. V dropped 5 bases and J dropped 8 bases, with 12 bases sitting between them. CDR3 loop: CASSAPGSEAFF. The CDR3 coding sequence is TGTGCCAGCAGCGCTCCAGGGTCCGAAGCTTTCTTT.

Points on this clone: The sample carries other DNA sequences with the same CDR3. The rearrangement joins TRBV30 to TRBJ1-1; possibly TRBD1 for D (5 bases). The germline V gene has CDR1 GTSNPN and CDR2 SVGIG (reference sequence). The germline V and J ends were trimmed by 5 bases and 1 base, with 5 bases remaining between them. This CDR3 region has 11 residues. CDR3 amino acids: CAWGGNTEAFF. The CDR3 nucleotides read TGTGCCTGGGGGGGGAACACTGAAGCTTTCTTT.

The chain combines TRBV5-3 with TRBJ1-5; 10 bases map to TRBD1. TRBV5-3 belongs to the ORF category, with a function that is uncertain. V shed 5 bases and J 5 bases; nucleotides not matched to a gene: 13. The CDR3 runs 17 residues. The CDR3 coding sequence is TGTGCCAGAAGTTCAGCCGGGACAGGGGAAGTCTATCAGCCCCAGCATTTT. This encodes CARSSAGTGEVYQPQHF.

The CDR3 DNA sequence: TGTGCTAGTGGTTTGGTAGGTGGAACTAGCGGGAGCTCGCATACGCAGTATTTT. It encodes CASGLVGGTSGSSHTQYF. This sequence joins TRBV12-5 and TRBJ2-3; 11 nucleotides match TRBD2. The V gene's germline CDR1 is LGHNT and CDR2 FRNRAP. The V and J ends lost 0 bases and 7 bases, in that order; junction bases with no gene match: 12. The CDR3 runs to 18 residues.

The J gene is TRBJ1-2, the V gene TRBV18; TRBD1 is a possible D gene (6 bases). This CDR3 contains 15 residues. V gave up 3 bases and J gave up 3 bases, with 14 bases separating them. Germline CDR1 and CDR2: KGHSH and LQKENI. The DNA of the CDR3 is TGTGCCAGCTCACCCGAGACAGGCTGGTACTATGGCTACACCTTC. Residues: CASSPETGWYYGYTF.